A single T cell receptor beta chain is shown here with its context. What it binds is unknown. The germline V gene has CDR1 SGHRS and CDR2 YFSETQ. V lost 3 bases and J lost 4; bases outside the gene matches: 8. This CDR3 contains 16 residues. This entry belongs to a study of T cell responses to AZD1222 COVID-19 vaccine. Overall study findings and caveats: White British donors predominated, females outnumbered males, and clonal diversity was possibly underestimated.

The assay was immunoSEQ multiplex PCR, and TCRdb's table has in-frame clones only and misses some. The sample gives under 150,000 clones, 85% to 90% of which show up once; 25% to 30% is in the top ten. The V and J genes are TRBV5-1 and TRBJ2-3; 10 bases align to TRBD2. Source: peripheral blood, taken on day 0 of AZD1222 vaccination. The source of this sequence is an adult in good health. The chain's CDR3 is CASSSISGGRADTQYF. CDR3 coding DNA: TGCGCCAGCAGCTCTATTAGCGGGGGGAGGGCAGATACGCAGTATTTT.